Below are 18 T cell receptor beta chains sequenced from a single sample in a study of blood T cell repertoires in COVID-19. Measured with immunoSEQ multiplex PCR; TCRdb has only the in-frame clones, and not every one. The data show hundreds of thousands of clones, 86% seen once. The material sequenced was peripheral blood. Source of these receptors: a woman aged 70 to 79 with COVID-19, enrolled during active disease.

The V and J genes are TRBV18 and TRBJ2-5, with 10 bases lining up with TRBD1. Germline trimming cut 1 base from V and 5 bases from J; bases unmatched to any gene: 7. Germline CDR1 and CDR2: KGHSH and LQKENI. The CDR3 sequence is 16 residues long. The CDR3 sequence: CASSPRSTGGAETQYF. The CDR3 coding sequence is TGTGCCAGCTCACCACGCTCGACAGGGGGCGCGGAGACCCAGTACTTC.

This clone was recorded only once. The chain recombines TRBV12-3 or TRBV12-4 with TRBJ1-2, with 7 bases fitting TRBD1. CDR3 length: 13 residues. The junction had 4 bases not matched to a gene; V was cut back by 5 bases and J by 4 bases. CDR3 amino acids: CASSPQGGYGYTF. The CDR3 nucleotides read TGTGCCAGCAGTCCCCAGGGGGGCTATGGCTACACCTTC.

V is TRBV7-2 and J is TRBJ1-2; TRBD1 is a possible D gene (5 bases). This CDR3 is built from 14 residues. Trimming took off 6 bases at V and 7 bases at J, with 18 bases between the two ends. Per germline, CDR1 SGHTA and CDR2 FQGNSA. DNA of the CDR3: TGTGCCAGCAGAACAGACGGGGGTATATCTGGCTACACCTTC. The encoded protein is CASRTDGGISGYTF.

This sequence joins TRBV2 and TRBJ2-3; D unclear. CDR1 and CDR2 (germline): SNHLY, FYNNEI. This CDR3 has 15 residues. V shed 1 base and J shed 4 bases, with 12 bases lying between them. CDR3 residues: CASSEDLSSADTQYF. The CDR3 coding sequence is TGTGCCAGCAGTGAAGATCTTAGCTCCGCAGATACGCAGTATTTT.

The chain employs TRBV9 and TRBJ2-7; D unclear. CDR3 length: 14 residues. V lost 0 bases and J 2 bases, leaving 9 bases between the germline ends. Germline loops: CDR1 SGDLS, CDR2 YYNGEE. CDR3 sequence reads: CASSVEPKTYEQYF. As DNA, the CDR3 is TGTGCCAGCAGCGTAGAGCCCAAGACCTACGAGCAGTACTTC.

The chain has TRBV24-1 and TRBJ2-3; TRBD1 aligns across 9 bases. Germline V gene sequence: CDR1 KGHDR, CDR2 SFDVKD. CDR3 length: 14 residues. Trimming took 2 bases from V and 4 from J; bases not matched to a gene: 0. CDR3 region: CATSDWTGADTQYF. CDR3 nucleotide sequence: TGTGCCACCAGTGATTGGACAGGGGCAGATACGCAGTATTTT.

This clone has just one count. This chain connects TRBV27 to TRBJ1-6, with 7 bases lining up with TRBD1. The V segment lost 5 bases and the J segment 0 bases; nucleotides outside the gene matches: 1. CDR1 and CDR2 from the germline V gene are MNHEY and SMNVEV (reference sequence). The CDR3 length is 15 residues. In DNA, the CDR3 is TGTGCCAGCAGTGGGGACAGCTCCTATAATTCACCCCTCCACTTT. Amino acids: CASSGDSSYNSPLHF.

This chain uses TRBV3-1 (or the pseudogene TRBV3-2) with TRBJ2-7, with 7 bases lining up with TRBD1. The trim removed 3 bases at V and 4 bases at J, leaving 3 bases unmatched. The germline V gene encodes CDR1 LGHDT and CDR2 YNNKEL (reference sequence). CDR3 length: 13 amino acids. CDR3 loop: CASSQTGLYEQYF. The CDR3 DNA reads TGTGCCAGCAGCCAGACAGGGTTGTACGAGCAGTACTTC.

The chain employs TRBV18 and TRBJ2-1; D is unclear. There are 15 residues in the CDR3. The germline gives CDR1 KGHSH, CDR2 LQKENI. V dropped 2 bases and J dropped 10 bases, with 18 bases sitting between them. Here the CDR3 DNA reads TGTGCCAGCTCACCATTGGGCCCGTCGCTTGGAGAGCAGTTCTTC. It specifies CASSPLGPSLGEQFF.

The CDR3 spells CASSQGGQEQFF. For the CDR3, the DNA is TGTGCCAGCAGCCAAGGGGGGCAGGAGCAGTTCTTC. The V gene is TRBV3-1 (or the pseudogene TRBV3-2), the J gene TRBJ2-1; weak D call: TRBD1 (6 bases). There are 12 residues in the CDR3. V was cut by 1 base and J by 10 bases, with 8 bases left in between. Germline loops: CDR1 LGHDT, CDR2 YNNKEL (reference sequence).

This rearrangement joins TRBV6-5 to TRBJ1-6, with TRBD1 identical over 9 bases. Germline CDR1 MNHEY, CDR2 SVGAGI. The CDR3 runs 16 residues. With 4 bases clipped from V and 4 bases from J, the junction kept 5 bases outside the gene matches. The CDR3 DNA is TGTGCCAGCAGTTGGGACAGGGATGCTTATAATTCACCCCTCCACTTT. Its translation: CASSWDRDAYNSPLHF.

This clone was detected a few times. The chain employs TRBV6-1 and TRBJ1-4, with D perhaps TRBD1 (5 bases). The V end lost 1 base, the J end lost 0 bases, and 12 bases lay between the germline ends. Germline-derived CDR1 and CDR2 are MNHNS and SASEGT. The CDR3 is 17 amino acids. This CDR3 is CASSEGPGPATNEKLFF. CDR3 sequence (DNA): TGTGCCAGCAGTGAAGGCCCAGGGCCGGCAACTAATGAAAAACTGTTTTTT.

The chain carries TRBV29-1 and TRBJ1-2; no definite D call. CDR1 and CDR2 (germline): SQVTM, ANQGSEA. The V gene lost 0 bases and the J gene lost 8 bases, with 16 bases spanning the gap. This CDR3 is built from 14 residues. The chain's CDR3 is CSVEDQVEFWGYTF. For the CDR3, the DNA is TGCAGCGTTGAAGATCAGGTGGAATTTTGGGGCTACACCTTC.

In this sample, this clone turned up once. The chain employs TRBV11-2 and TRBJ1-2; possible D gene TRBD1, 5 bases. Germline V gene lookup returns CDR1 SGHAT and CDR2 FQNNGV. The CDR3 consists of 15 residues. V gave up 5 bases and J gave up 0 bases, with 13 bases separating them. The CDR3 here is CASSPSTAPNYGYTF. CDR3 nucleotide sequence: TGTGCCAGCAGCCCCTCGACAGCTCCTAACTATGGCTACACCTTC.

The chain carries TRBV5-8 and TRBJ2-1; 8 nucleotides agree with TRBD2. V lost 3 bases to trimming and J lost 8 bases; unmatched junction nucleotides: 7. This CDR3 region has 14 residues. Looked up from germline, CDR1 is SGHTS and CDR2 is YDEGEE. The CDR3: CASSSTGGLDEQFF. The CDR3 DNA reads TGTGCCAGCAGCTCAACGGGGGGGCTCGATGAGCAGTTCTTC.

This clone appeared a few times. V usage is TRBV5-1 and J usage is TRBJ1-6, with TRBD1 as a possible D gene (5 bases). Germline CDR1 is SGHRS and CDR2 is YFSETQ. The CDR3 has 15 amino acids. The V end lost 5 bases, the J end lost 5 bases, and 14 bases lay between the germline ends. The CDR3 region is CASRYTTENNSPLHF. The CDR3 nucleotides read TGCGCCAGCAGATACACGACAGAAAATAATTCACCCCTCCACTTT.

V usage is TRBV3-1 (or the pseudogene TRBV3-2) and J usage is TRBJ2-5, with 13 positions matching TRBD2. The V and J ends lost 4 bases and 11 bases, in that order; junction bases with no gene match: 7. CDR3 length equals 14 residues. Germline lookup yields CDR1 LGHDT and CDR2 YNNKEL (reference sequence). CDR3 sequence reads: CASSRRLAGGHQYF. CDR3 bases: TGTGCCAGCAGCCGTAGACTAGCGGGGGGCCATCAGTACTTC.

The chain couples TRBV27 to TRBJ2-2; no definite D call. Trimming removed 6 bases at V and 1 base at J, with 6 bases between. This CDR3 spans 13 amino acids. Per germline, CDR1 MNHEY and CDR2 SMNVEV (reference sequence). Here the CDR3 reads CASSHRNTGELFF. The CDR3 DNA follows: TGTGCCAGCAGCCACAGGAACACCGGGGAGCTGTTTTTT.